The sample holds one count of the clone carrying this TCR beta chain. The method was immunoSEQ multiplex PCR; TCRdb's version includes in-frame clones alone and lacks a portion of them. The sample shows 5,500 to 6,500 clones, approximately 82% of them seen only once. The V gene's germline CDR1 is MGHRA and CDR2 YSYEKL. Losses at the gene ends were 4 bases for V and 4 bases for J; bases not matched to a gene: 6. The CDR3 extends over 14 amino acids. These data come from a study of T cells in tumors after PD-1 blockade. The input for sequencing was PBMCs, taken after anti-PD-1 therapy. The chain is built from TRBV4-1 and TRBJ1-2, with TRBD1 matching 7 bases. This TCR came from a human donor with advanced basal cell or squamous cell carcinoma (not recorded which). CDR3 DNA: TGCGCCAGCAGCCCTCGGGACAGTAGCTATGGCTACACCTTC. This encodes CASSPRDSSYGYTF.